The rows below give T cell receptor beta chains drawn from one sample of a study of blood T cells in healthy people across ages. TCRdb passed the 5' RACE reads through MiXCR, listing each CDR3 protein once. The sample comprises 710,000 or so distinct CDR3 sequences, roughly 32% of which are singletons, and less than 20% rests with the top ten. Sample: blood. The source is a woman aged 80 or older in good health. Each CDR3 is given with its conserved first and last residue. The D gene is left open where the match is weak. Clone size, where shown, is once, few, many, or a class for clones that have expanded.

clone_size: many
v_call: TRBV5-1
d_call: -
j_call: TRBJ2-5
cdr3_nt: TGCGCCAGCAGCTCTGGGTTAGAGACCCAGTACTTC
cdr3_aa: CASSSGLETQYF

clone_size: many
v_call: TRBV27
d_call: -
j_call: TRBJ2-6
cdr3_nt: TGTGCCAGCAGTCCCCGAGGACCCACTAGGGGGGCCAACGTCCTGACTTTC
cdr3_aa: CASSPRGPTRGANVLTF

clone_size: many
v_call: TRBV5-5
d_call: -
j_call: TRBJ1-2
cdr3_nt: TGTGCCAGCAGCCCATCCCGCTCCCGCTATGGCTACACCTTC
cdr3_aa: CASSPSRSRYGYTF

clone_size: few
v_call: TRBV7-9
d_call: -
j_call: TRBJ2-7
cdr3_nt: TGTGCCAGCAGCTTAGTTTCAGGAAAAGGCTACGAGCAGTACTTC
cdr3_aa: CASSLVSGKGYEQYF

clone_size: few
v_call: TRBV12-3/TRBV12-4
d_call: TRBD1
j_call: TRBJ1-3
cdr3_nt: TGTGCCAGCAGTACACAGGGGGCAGGTGGAAACACCATATATTTT
cdr3_aa: CASSTQGAGGNTIYF

clone_size: few
v_call: TRBV18
d_call: -
j_call: TRBJ2-5
cdr3_nt: TGTGCCAGCTCACGGACTGGGCAACAAGAGACCCAGTACTTC
cdr3_aa: CASSRTGQQETQYF

clone_size: few
v_call: TRBV29-1
d_call: -
j_call: TRBJ1-4
cdr3_nt: TGCAGCGTTGCTGCCGGGGCAGCTCTTGGGGAAAAACTGTTTTTT
cdr3_aa: CSVAAGAALGEKLFF

clone_size: -
v_call: TRBV29-1
d_call: -
j_call: TRBJ2-1
cdr3_nt: TGCAGCGTTGAGTTCGGGACCTACAATGAGCAGTTCTTC
cdr3_aa: CSVEFGTYNEQFF

clone_size: -
v_call: TRBV11-2
d_call: -
j_call: TRBJ2-1
cdr3_nt: TGTGCCAGCAGTTTGGGCAGCATTCATTCGCGCGATGAGCAGTTCTTC
cdr3_aa: CASSLGSIHSRDEQFF

clone_size: few
v_call: TRBV7-9
d_call: -
j_call: TRBJ1-5
cdr3_nt: TGTGCCAGCAGGCGAGAGGGGGGCAATCAGCCCCAGCATTTT
cdr3_aa: CASRREGGNQPQHF

clone_size: once
v_call: TRBV20-1
d_call: TRBD2
j_call: TRBJ2-5
cdr3_nt: TGCAGTACGCGGACTAGCGGGGGGCAGTACTTC
cdr3_aa: CSTRTSGGQYF

clone_size: many
v_call: TRBV3-1
d_call: TRBD1
j_call: TRBJ2-7
cdr3_nt: TGTGCCAGCAGCCCTACCCGGACAGGGAACGAGCAGTACTTC
cdr3_aa: CASSPTRTGNEQYF

clone_size: many
v_call: TRBV5-1
d_call: -
j_call: TRBJ2-1
cdr3_nt: TGCGCCAGCAGCCCGGGACTGCACAATGAGCAGTTCTTC
cdr3_aa: CASSPGLHNEQFF

clone_size: -
v_call: TRBV7-9
d_call: TRBD2
j_call: TRBJ2-3
cdr3_nt: TGTGCCAGCAGCCCGAGGCGCGGGAGTAAGGCAGATACGCAGTATTTT
cdr3_aa: CASSPRRGSKADTQYF

clone_size: many
v_call: TRBV9
d_call: -
j_call: TRBJ2-3
cdr3_nt: TGTGCCAGCAGCGCCCGACTTGTTGGGCAGGGACCCTCAGATACGCAGTATTTT
cdr3_aa: CASSARLVGQGPSDTQYF

clone_size: many
v_call: TRBV2
d_call: -
j_call: TRBJ2-5
cdr3_nt: TGTGCCAGCAGTGCCCTCGGCACCACGGGGGAGACCCAGTACTTC
cdr3_aa: CASSALGTTGETQYF

clone_size: -
v_call: TRBV7-2
d_call: -
j_call: TRBJ2-2
cdr3_nt: TGTGCCAGCAGCTTAAAACAGGGCGACACCGGGGAGCTGTTTTTT
cdr3_aa: CASSLKQGDTGELFF

clone_size: few
v_call: TRBV20-1
d_call: -
j_call: TRBJ2-1
cdr3_nt: TGCAGTGCTAGTTTGGGGACCGCAACGACGGGTCATAAGGGTGAGCAGTTCTTC
cdr3_aa: CSASLGTATTGHKGEQFF

clone_size: many
v_call: TRBV11-2
d_call: -
j_call: TRBJ2-7
cdr3_nt: TGTGCCAGCAGCTCCCAGCCGTCCCCTTACGAGCAGTACTTC
cdr3_aa: CASSSQPSPYEQYF

clone_size: many
v_call: TRBV30
d_call: TRBD2
j_call: TRBJ2-3
cdr3_nt: TGTGCCTGGAGTTTCCGGACTAGCGGGGGTCCAGATACGCAGTATTTT
cdr3_aa: CAWSFRTSGGPDTQYF

clone_size: -
v_call: TRBV7-2
d_call: TRBD1
j_call: TRBJ1-5
cdr3_nt: TGTGCCAGCAGTTGGGACAGGCTCCAGCCCCAGCATTTT
cdr3_aa: CASSWDRLQPQHF

clone_size: many
v_call: TRBV14
d_call: -
j_call: TRBJ2-7
cdr3_nt: TGTGCCAGCAGCCAAGATGTAGGATTCGCCTACGAGCAGTACTTC
cdr3_aa: CASSQDVGFAYEQYF

clone_size: -
v_call: TRBV11-2
d_call: TRBD1
j_call: TRBJ1-4
cdr3_nt: TGTGCCAGCAGCTCGTACAGGGGAGGAGCTAATGAAAAACTGTTTTTT
cdr3_aa: CASSSYRGGANEKLFF

clone_size: many
v_call: TRBV7-6
d_call: -
j_call: TRBJ1-6
cdr3_nt: TGTGCCAGCAGCCTCCGCTCTGAGGGGAATTCACCCCTCCACTTT
cdr3_aa: CASSLRSEGNSPLHF

clone_size: many
v_call: TRBV20-1
d_call: TRBD2
j_call: TRBJ2-7
cdr3_nt: TGCAGTGCTACGCCTTGGACTAGCGGGGGGGCCAGTTCATCCTACGAGCAGTACTTC
cdr3_aa: CSATPWTSGGASSSYEQYF

clone_size: few
v_call: TRBV9
d_call: -
j_call: TRBJ1-5
cdr3_nt: TGTGCCAGCAGCCCCGGTTATGGTGGTGGTATGAATCAGCCCCAGCATTTT
cdr3_aa: CASSPGYGGGMNQPQHF

clone_size: many
v_call: TRBV5-1
d_call: -
j_call: TRBJ2-5
cdr3_nt: TGCGCCAGCATGTCGTTAGGGCTTGGGGAGACCCAGTACTTC
cdr3_aa: CASMSLGLGETQYF

clone_size: many
v_call: TRBV18
d_call: -
j_call: TRBJ2-1
cdr3_nt: TGTGCCAGCTCGTCTGATGCGAGCTCCTACAATGAGCAGTTCTTC
cdr3_aa: CASSSDASSYNEQFF

clone_size: -
v_call: TRBV3-1
d_call: TRBD2
j_call: TRBJ2-1
cdr3_nt: TGTGCCAGCAGCCAACGACTAGCGGGCTACAATGAGCAGTTCTTC
cdr3_aa: CASSQRLAGYNEQFF

clone_size: many
v_call: TRBV20-1
d_call: TRBD1
j_call: TRBJ1-4
cdr3_nt: TGCAGTGCTGGTCGGACAGGGGGCGGGAAACTGTTTTTT
cdr3_aa: CSAGRTGGGKLFF

clone_size: few
v_call: TRBV7-2
d_call: -
j_call: TRBJ2-5
cdr3_nt: TGTGCCAGCAGCTCCTCGGGCAACCAAGAGACCCAGTACTTC
cdr3_aa: CASSSSGNQETQYF

clone_size: few
v_call: TRBV20-1
d_call: TRBD2
j_call: TRBJ2-1
cdr3_nt: TGCAGTGCTATTGTAGCGGGAGGGCTGGTTAATGAGCAGTTCTTC
cdr3_aa: CSAIVAGGLVNEQFF

clone_size: many
v_call: TRBV12-3/TRBV12-4
d_call: -
j_call: TRBJ1-1
cdr3_nt: TGTGCCAGCACCCGTATCACAGGTGCGGCGGCGAACACTGAAGCTTTCTTT
cdr3_aa: CASTRITGAAANTEAFF

clone_size: -
v_call: TRBV7-2
d_call: TRBD1
j_call: TRBJ2-5
cdr3_nt: TGTGCCAGCAGCAGGGACAGGGAAGTGGGAGAGACCCAGTACTTC
cdr3_aa: CASSRDREVGETQYF

clone_size: -
v_call: TRBV20-1
d_call: -
j_call: TRBJ2-7
cdr3_nt: TGCAGCGAGGGGAAGGGGGGCCCTCTTTACGAGCAGTACTTC
cdr3_aa: CSEGKGGPLYEQYF

clone_size: few
v_call: TRBV30
d_call: -
j_call: TRBJ1-4
cdr3_nt: TGTGCCTGGAGTCCGAGCAAATATGAAAAACTGTTTTTT
cdr3_aa: CAWSPSKYEKLFF

clone_size: -
v_call: TRBV20-1
d_call: TRBD1
j_call: TRBJ2-7
cdr3_nt: TGCAGTGCTAGAGATGAAGACTGGGACAGGCCATGGCGTTACGAGCAGTACTTC
cdr3_aa: CSARDEDWDRPWRYEQYF

clone_size: -
v_call: TRBV20-1
d_call: -
j_call: TRBJ2-1
cdr3_nt: TGCAGTGCTAGATCTCCTAAGATCAATGAGCAGTTCTTC
cdr3_aa: CSARSPKINEQFF

clone_size: -
v_call: TRBV6-6
d_call: TRBD1
j_call: TRBJ1-2
cdr3_nt: TGTGCCAGCAGTCTTCGGACAGGGGCTAGCTATGGCTACACCTTC
cdr3_aa: CASSLRTGASYGYTF

clone_size: once
v_call: TRBV5-1
d_call: -
j_call: TRBJ2-2
cdr3_nt: TGCGCCAGCAGCTTATTCAATGGTGACACCGGGGAGCGGTTTTTT
cdr3_aa: CASSLFNGDTGERFF

clone_size: -
v_call: TRBV20-1
d_call: -
j_call: TRBJ1-6
cdr3_nt: TGCAGTGCTAGTGCCGGGGGCGATTCACCCCTCCACTTT
cdr3_aa: CSASAGGDSPLHF

clone_size: -
v_call: TRBV20-1
d_call: -
j_call: TRBJ1-6
cdr3_nt: TGCAGTGCTGTGGAGAGGTATAATTCACCCCTCCACTTT
cdr3_aa: CSAVERYNSPLHF

clone_size: few
v_call: TRBV19
d_call: -
j_call: TRBJ1-5
cdr3_nt: TGTGCCAGTAGTATAAGATTGCATCAGCCCCAGCATTTT
cdr3_aa: CASSIRLHQPQHF

clone_size: -
v_call: TRBV6-6
d_call: -
j_call: TRBJ2-5
cdr3_nt: TGTGCCAGCAGAAACTCCGCAGGGAGAGGAGAGACCCAGTACTTC
cdr3_aa: CASRNSAGRGETQYF

clone_size: few
v_call: TRBV11-2
d_call: -
j_call: TRBJ2-7
cdr3_nt: TGTGCCAGCAGTTTATCCGGATGGGACGCTCGCGAGCAGTACTTC
cdr3_aa: CASSLSGWDAREQYF

clone_size: once
v_call: TRBV4-1
d_call: -
j_call: TRBJ2-3
cdr3_nt: TGCGCCAGCAGCCAAGGTTATGGTGGGTTCTACACAGATACGCAGTATTTT
cdr3_aa: CASSQGYGGFYTDTQYF

clone_size: many
v_call: TRBV5-1
d_call: TRBD1
j_call: TRBJ1-1
cdr3_nt: TGCGCCAGCAGCTTGCTGGGACAGGGTTTCCCCGGGGGCACTGAAGCTTTCTTT
cdr3_aa: CASSLLGQGFPGGTEAFF

clone_size: many
v_call: TRBV12-3/TRBV12-4
d_call: -
j_call: TRBJ2-2
cdr3_nt: TGTGCCAGCAAATCCGGGACGTCGACCGGGGAGCTGTTTTTT
cdr3_aa: CASKSGTSTGELFF

clone_size: -
v_call: TRBV5-1
d_call: TRBD1
j_call: TRBJ2-7
cdr3_nt: TGCGCCAGCAGCTTGATGGACAGGGGGGCCTACGAGCAGTACTTC
cdr3_aa: CASSLMDRGAYEQYF

clone_size: many
v_call: TRBV11-3
d_call: -
j_call: TRBJ2-3
cdr3_nt: TGTGCCAGCAGCTCTGGGGGGGGGCCGACAGATACGCAGTATTTT
cdr3_aa: CASSSGGGPTDTQYF

clone_size: many
v_call: TRBV5-1
d_call: TRBD1
j_call: TRBJ1-2
cdr3_nt: TGCGCCAGCAGCTTTGAGGGGGACAGGGGCTACACCTTC
cdr3_aa: CASSFEGDRGYTF

clone_size: many
v_call: TRBV12-3/TRBV12-4
d_call: -
j_call: TRBJ1-2
cdr3_nt: TGTGCCAGCAGTCCCCCCAGGGACGGCTACTATGGCTACACCTTC
cdr3_aa: CASSPPRDGYYGYTF